These T cell receptor beta chains were read from a single sample in a study of T cells after yellow fever vaccination. TCRdb reprocessed the 5' RACE reads with MiXCR, giving one entry per CDR3 protein. Seen here are about 12,000 distinct CDR3 sequences, approximately 5% observed once, and the top ten hold approximately 1%. The material was PBMCs, either bulk or a sorted T-cell subset (CD4+, CD8+, memory, or dextramer-sorted; not recorded which), obtained on the day of the yellow fever booster vaccination. The receptors originated from a man aged 25 to 40 who received the YFV17D yellow fever vaccine. CDR3s include the opening cysteine and the closing phenylalanine or tryptophan. The D gene is left open where the match is weak. The size field is filled for only some rows; it gives once, few, many or a size class.

>medium-sized|TRBV3-1|TRBJ2-7|TRBD2
TGTGCCAGCAGCCGAACTAGCGGGAGGAGTTCCTACGAGCAGTACTTC
CASSRTSGRSSYEQYF
>many|TRBV9|TRBJ2-1|-
TGTGCCAGCAGCGTAGCGTCGGGAGAGAAAGAGAGGCAGTTCTTC
CASSVASGEKERQFF
>many|TRBV20-1|TRBJ2-2|TRBD2
TGCAGTGCTAGAACCCCCCGGGAGGTTGCCGGGGAGCTGTTTTTT
CSARTPREVAGELFF
>many|TRBV11-2|TRBJ2-5|-
TGTGCCAGCAGCTTACTGGGTTCGGTAGCACAAGAGACCCAGTACTTC
CASSLLGSVAQETQYF
>many|TRBV24-1|TRBJ2-5|TRBD1
TGTGCCACCAGTGAGATAGGGGGCAGGAAAGAGACCCAGTACTTC
CATSEIGGRKETQYF
>medium-sized|TRBV12-3/TRBV12-4|TRBJ2-5|-
TGTGCCAGCCGGGGATGGGGGCAAGAGACCCAGTACTTC
CASRGWGQETQYF
>many|TRBV5-4|TRBJ2-7|-
TGTGCCAGCAGCAGACCGACGGCCTCTAGAGACGAGCAGTACTTC
CASSRPTASRDEQYF
>medium-sized|TRBV5-1|TRBJ2-5|-
TGCGCCAGCAGCTTGGACAGGGCCGAGACCCAGTACTTC
CASSLDRAETQYF
>few|TRBV12-3/TRBV12-4|TRBJ1-3|-
TGTGCCAGCAGTTTGTGGGGCGCCTCTGGAAACACCATATATTTT
CASSLWGASGNTIYF
>medium-sized|TRBV20-1|TRBJ2-7|-
TGCAGTGCTGGGGCGGGGAACGAGCAGTACTTC
CSAGAGNEQYF
>many|TRBV3-1|TRBJ2-3|-
TGTGCCAGCAGCCAAAGGGGGGGACCTAACACAGATACGCAGTATTTT
CASSQRGGPNTDTQYF
>many|TRBV7-2|TRBJ2-2|-
TGTGCCAGCAGCGTAAGGCAGGGGACCGGGGAGCTGTTTTTT
CASSVRQGTGELFF
>-|TRBV3-1|TRBJ2-2|-
TGTGCCAGCAGTCACAATGTCGACACCGGGGAGCTGTTTTTT
CASSHNVDTGELFF
>many|TRBV18|TRBJ1-5|-
TGTGCCAGCTCACGGGTAAATCAGCCCCAGCATTTT
CASSRVNQPQHF
>many|TRBV11-2|TRBJ1-2|-
TGTGCCAGCAGCCTCGGGAAGGGCGATGGCTACACCTTC
CASSLGKGDGYTF
>many|TRBV20-1|TRBJ2-3|TRBD2
TGCAGTGCTAGAGTTAGCGGGAGGGGAGGCACAGATACGCAGTATTTT
CSARVSGRGGTDTQYF
>many|TRBV18|TRBJ1-1|-
TGTGCCAGCTCTCGCGGACTTCCCATGAACACTGAAGCTTTCTTT
CASSRGLPMNTEAFF
>many|TRBV5-6|TRBJ1-6|-
TGTGCCAGCAGCCCGCGCGAAAGGTCACCCCTCCACTTT
CASSPRERSPLHF
>many|TRBV23-1|TRBJ2-1|-
TGCGCCAGCAGCATGAAAACAGGGGCGGCGATGGGAGGCCAGAATGAGCAGTTCTTC
CASSMKTGAAMGGQNEQFF
>medium-sized|TRBV18|TRBJ2-2|-
TGTGCCAGCTCACCATTGCAGACCGGGGAGCTGTTTTTT
CASSPLQTGELFF
>medium-sized|TRBV5-1|TRBJ2-7|-
TGCGCCAGCAGCCGTACGGCCTACGAGCAGTACTTC
CASSRTAYEQYF
>many|TRBV9|TRBJ2-7|TRBD1
TGTGCCAGCAGCGAGAGACAGGGGTACGACGAGCAGTACTTC
CASSERQGYDEQYF
>many|TRBV14|TRBJ2-3|TRBD2
TGTGCCAGCAGCCCCCTGGGGTTAGCGGGAGCAGATACGCAGTATTTT
CASSPLGLAGADTQYF
>many|TRBV6-1|TRBJ1-1|-
TGTGCCAGCAGTGAAAGTAGGTACGGGCGGACTGAAGCTTTCTTT
CASSESRYGRTEAFF
>many|TRBV19|TRBJ2-5|TRBD2
TGTGCCAGTAGTATCGGGGGGATGGAGACCCAGTACTTC
CASSIGGMETQYF
>medium-sized|TRBV4-3|TRBJ2-1|TRBD2
TGCGCCAGCAGCCAAGAACGTGGTAGGAGCGGGAGCTCCTACAATGAGCAGTTCTTC
CASSQERGRSGSSYNEQFF
>many|TRBV10-3|TRBJ2-1|TRBD1
TGTGCCATCAGTGAGGACCTGGGACAGGGGGGCTACAATGAGCAGTTCTTC
CAISEDLGQGGYNEQFF
>many|TRBV7-2|TRBJ2-2|TRBD2
TGTGCCAGCAGCTTGTCTAGCGGTTGGAACACCGGGGAGCTGTTTTTT
CASSLSSGWNTGELFF
>many|TRBV20-1|TRBJ2-3|TRBD2
TGCAGTGCTAGCGTCACTAGCGGCACGAATACGCAGTATTTT
CSASVTSGTNTQYF